The rows below give T cell receptor beta chains drawn from one sample of a study of PD-1 blockade in classical Hodgkin lymphoma. Generated by immunoSEQ multiplex PCR, the TCRdb table keeps only in-frame clones and is missing some. Counted here are just over 35,000 clones, roughly three quarters occurring once; the ten biggest clones make up approximately 14%. The sample consisted of peripheral blood mononuclear cells (PBMCs), taken before the second cycle of nivolumab. The receptors derive from a human donor with classical Hodgkin lymphoma. Both conserved end residues are part of each CDR3. Each record gives: CDR3 protein, CDR3 DNA, CDR3 length, clone size, J gene, V gene, D gene. A D gene is named only where the DNA matches it firmly. Clone sizes are given selectively: once, few, many, or a class where the clone is expanded.

cdr3_aa: CASSPIRDRVYEQYF; cdr3_nt: TGTGCCAGTAGTCCAATCCGGGACAGGGTTTACGAGCAGTACTTC; cdr3_length: 15; clone_size: .; j_call: TRBJ2-7; v_call: TRBV19; d_call: TRBD1
cdr3_aa: CASGKGDSYEQYF; cdr3_nt: TGCGCCAGCGGAAAGGGGGACTCCTACGAGCAGTACTTC; cdr3_length: 13; clone_size: .; j_call: TRBJ2-7; v_call: TRBV5-1; d_call: .
cdr3_aa: CATRTGLTVANTGELFF; cdr3_nt: TGTGCCACCCGGACAGGGCTTACGGTTGCGAACACCGGGGAGCTGTTTTTT; cdr3_length: 17; clone_size: .; j_call: TRBJ2-2; v_call: TRBV19; d_call: TRBD1
cdr3_aa: CASRTRAGELFF; cdr3_nt: TGTGCCAGCAGGACTCGTGCCGGGGAGCTGTTTTTT; cdr3_length: 12; clone_size: .; j_call: TRBJ2-2; v_call: TRBV6-1; d_call: .
cdr3_aa: CASSLAGYNEQFF; cdr3_nt: TGTGCCAGCTCACTTGCGGGGTACAATGAGCAGTTCTTC; cdr3_length: 13; clone_size: few; j_call: TRBJ2-1; v_call: TRBV18; d_call: .
cdr3_aa: CASSSPGLAGGYFSYNEQFF; cdr3_nt: TGTGCCAGCAGCTCCCCCGGACTAGCGGGGGGGTACTTCTCCTACAATGAGCAGTTCTTC; cdr3_length: 20; clone_size: .; j_call: TRBJ2-1; v_call: TRBV5-4; d_call: TRBD2
cdr3_aa: CASTSPLMNTEAFF; cdr3_nt: TGTGCCAGCACCTCTCCACTCATGAACACTGAAGCTTTCTTT; cdr3_length: 14; clone_size: few; j_call: TRBJ1-1; v_call: TRBV28; d_call: .
cdr3_aa: CASSYTRSSYEQYF; cdr3_nt: TGTGCCAGCAGTTACACCAGGAGCTCCTACGAGCAGTACTTC; cdr3_length: 14; clone_size: few; j_call: TRBJ2-7; v_call: TRBV6-5; d_call: .
cdr3_aa: CASSYNSRGGYTF; cdr3_nt: TGTGCCAGCAGCTATAATTCCAGGGGTGGCTACACCTTC; cdr3_length: 13; clone_size: .; j_call: TRBJ1-2; v_call: TRBV7-9; d_call: .
cdr3_aa: CASSSTAYNEQFF; cdr3_nt: TGTGCCAGCAGCTCCACAGCTTACAATGAGCAGTTCTTC; cdr3_length: 13; clone_size: .; j_call: TRBJ2-1; v_call: TRBV7-9; d_call: .
cdr3_aa: CASSIQTGARGFFF; cdr3_nt: TGTGCCAGCAGCATACAGACAGGGGCCCGGGGGTTTTTTTTT; cdr3_length: 14; clone_size: .; j_call: TRBJ1-4; v_call: TRBV5-6; d_call: TRBD1
cdr3_aa: CASSNNEKLFF; cdr3_nt: TGTGCCAGCAGTAATAATGAAAAACTGTTTTTT; cdr3_length: 11; clone_size: .; j_call: TRBJ1-4; v_call: TRBV2; d_call: .
cdr3_aa: CASSQGVAGGPYTDTQYF; cdr3_nt: TGCGCCAGCAGCCAAGGTGTAGCGGGAGGGCCTTACACAGATACGCAGTATTTT; cdr3_length: 18; clone_size: .; j_call: TRBJ2-3; v_call: TRBV4-3; d_call: TRBD2
cdr3_aa: CASSIDRVETQYF; cdr3_nt: TGTGCCAGCAGCATCGACAGGGTGGAGACCCAGTACTTC; cdr3_length: 13; clone_size: .; j_call: TRBJ2-5; v_call: TRBV7-7; d_call: TRBD1
cdr3_aa: CASRDRGLQTQYF; cdr3_nt: TGTGCCAGCCGGGACAGGGGGTTACAGACCCAGTACTTC; cdr3_length: 13; clone_size: few; j_call: TRBJ2-5; v_call: TRBV6-5; d_call: TRBD1
cdr3_aa: CASWGGGYEQYF; cdr3_nt: TGTGCCTCGTGGGGCGGGGGGTACGAGCAGTACTTC; cdr3_length: 12; clone_size: .; j_call: TRBJ2-7; v_call: TRBV6-5; d_call: TRBD2
cdr3_aa: CASSLPRQGYGYTF; cdr3_nt: TGTGCCAGCAGTTTACCGAGACAGGGCTATGGCTACACCTTC; cdr3_length: 14; clone_size: medium-sized; j_call: TRBJ1-2; v_call: TRBV28; d_call: TRBD1
cdr3_aa: CASSYVRNSPLHF; cdr3_nt: TGTGCCAGCAGTTATGTCAGAAATTCACCCCTCCACTTT; cdr3_length: 13; clone_size: .; j_call: TRBJ1-6; v_call: TRBV6-5; d_call: .
cdr3_aa: CASSLQSGSYNEQFF; cdr3_nt: TGTGCCAGCAGCCTACAAAGCGGGTCATACAATGAGCAGTTCTTC; cdr3_length: 15; clone_size: once; j_call: TRBJ2-1; v_call: TRBV14; d_call: .
cdr3_aa: CASGRGGPFEQYF; cdr3_nt: TGTGCCAGCGGCCGGGGGGGGCCTTTCGAGCAGTACTTC; cdr3_length: 13; clone_size: .; j_call: TRBJ2-7; v_call: TRBV7-2; d_call: TRBD2
cdr3_aa: CATSRDPGGVTDTQYF; cdr3_nt: TGTGCCACCAGCAGAGATCCAGGCGGAGTCACAGATACGCAGTATTTT; cdr3_length: 16; clone_size: once; j_call: TRBJ2-3; v_call: TRBV15; d_call: .
cdr3_aa: CASSRTGTGSFATTNEKLFF; cdr3_nt: TGCGCCAGCAGCAGGACCGGGACAGGGTCTTTCGCCACAACTAATGAAAAACTGTTTTTT; cdr3_length: 20; clone_size: .; j_call: TRBJ1-4; v_call: TRBV5-1; d_call: TRBD1
cdr3_aa: CASSPGASGTYEQYF; cdr3_nt: TGTGCCAGCTCACCTGGGGCTAGCGGAACCTACGAGCAGTACTTC; cdr3_length: 15; clone_size: .; j_call: TRBJ2-7; v_call: TRBV18; d_call: TRBD2
cdr3_aa: CASSDRGKSPLHF; cdr3_nt: TGTGCCAGTTCTGACAGGGGGAAATCACCCCTCCACTTT; cdr3_length: 13; clone_size: .; j_call: TRBJ1-6; v_call: TRBV19; d_call: TRBD1
cdr3_aa: CSVGDRGRNYGYTF; cdr3_nt: TGCAGCGTTGGGGACAGGGGGCGGAACTATGGCTACACCTTC; cdr3_length: 14; clone_size: .; j_call: TRBJ1-2; v_call: TRBV29-1; d_call: TRBD1
cdr3_aa: CASSLGPTGGNEQFF; cdr3_nt: TGTGCCAGCAGCTTAGGCCCCACGGGAGGCAATGAGCAGTTCTTC; cdr3_length: 15; clone_size: many; j_call: TRBJ2-1; v_call: TRBV11-3; d_call: TRBD2
cdr3_aa: CASSPGQEGAYGYTF; cdr3_nt: TGCGCCAGCAGCCCGGGACAGGAGGGGGCCTATGGCTACACCTTC; cdr3_length: 15; clone_size: .; j_call: TRBJ1-2; v_call: TRBV5-1; d_call: TRBD1
cdr3_aa: CSGGRSSYEQYF; cdr3_nt: TGCAGCGGGGGCAGGAGCTCCTACGAGCAGTACTTC; cdr3_length: 12; clone_size: .; j_call: TRBJ2-7; v_call: TRBV29-1; d_call: .
cdr3_aa: CASSPASGDFYGYTF; cdr3_nt: TGTGCCAGCTCACCGGCATCGGGTGACTTCTATGGCTACACCTTC; cdr3_length: 15; clone_size: few; j_call: TRBJ1-2; v_call: TRBV18; d_call: .
cdr3_aa: CASSPAGESGELFF; cdr3_nt: TGTGCCAGCAGTCCGGCGGGGGAGTCCGGGGAGCTGTTTTTT; cdr3_length: 14; clone_size: .; j_call: TRBJ2-2; v_call: TRBV5-4; d_call: TRBD2
cdr3_aa: CATTGYNEQFF; cdr3_nt: TGTGCCACTACAGGTTACAATGAGCAGTTCTTC; cdr3_length: 11; clone_size: once; j_call: TRBJ2-1; v_call: TRBV11-2; d_call: .
cdr3_aa: CASSLGTGEQYF; cdr3_nt: TGTGCCAGCAGCTTGGGGACGGGTGAGCAGTACTTC; cdr3_length: 12; clone_size: few; j_call: TRBJ2-7; v_call: TRBV7-2; d_call: .
cdr3_aa: CASSYGGLANEQFF; cdr3_nt: TGTGCCAGCAGTTACGGGGGACTAGCGAATGAGCAGTTCTTC; cdr3_length: 14; clone_size: .; j_call: TRBJ2-1; v_call: TRBV6-5; d_call: TRBD2
cdr3_aa: CASSTQVKGTEAFF; cdr3_nt: TGTGCCAGCAGCACACAGGTAAAGGGCACTGAAGCTTTCTTT; cdr3_length: 14; clone_size: .; j_call: TRBJ1-1; v_call: TRBV9; d_call: .
cdr3_aa: CASSGAGFTIYEQFF; cdr3_nt: TGTGCCAGCAGTGGGGCAGGGTTTACGATATATGAGCAGTTCTTC; cdr3_length: 15; clone_size: .; j_call: TRBJ2-1; v_call: TRBV6-1; d_call: .
cdr3_aa: CASSLDRGWLEQYF; cdr3_nt: TGTGCCAGCAGCTTGGACAGGGGTTGGCTCGAGCAGTACTTC; cdr3_length: 14; clone_size: .; j_call: TRBJ2-7; v_call: TRBV7-2; d_call: TRBD1
cdr3_aa: CASSEFSYNSPLHF; cdr3_nt: TGTGCCAGCAGTGAATTCAGCTATAATTCACCCCTCCACTTT; cdr3_length: 14; clone_size: few; j_call: TRBJ1-6; v_call: TRBV6-1; d_call: .
cdr3_aa: CASSLSGGKAEAFF; cdr3_nt: TGTGCCAGCAGCTTGTCAGGGGGTAAGGCTGAAGCTTTCTTT; cdr3_length: 14; clone_size: .; j_call: TRBJ1-1; v_call: TRBV5-4; d_call: TRBD1
cdr3_aa: CASSLGTPNEQFF; cdr3_nt: TGTGCCAGCAGTCTGGGGACGCCTAATGAGCAGTTCTTC; cdr3_length: 13; clone_size: .; j_call: TRBJ2-1; v_call: TRBV27; d_call: .
cdr3_aa: CASSQDLGNSPLHF; cdr3_nt: TGTGCCAGCAGCCAAGATCTGGGGAATTCACCCCTCCACTTT; cdr3_length: 14; clone_size: .; j_call: TRBJ1-6; v_call: TRBV14; d_call: .
cdr3_aa: CASSPASGATEQYF; cdr3_nt: TGTGCCAGCTCACCGGCGTCAGGGGCCACCGAGCAGTACTTC; cdr3_length: 14; clone_size: .; j_call: TRBJ2-7; v_call: TRBV18; d_call: .
cdr3_aa: CASSAGTGGSTDTQYF; cdr3_nt: TGCGCCAGCAGCGCCGGGACTGGCGGGTCCACAGATACGCAGTATTTT; cdr3_length: 16; clone_size: .; j_call: TRBJ2-3; v_call: TRBV5-1; d_call: .
cdr3_aa: CASSVAGNEKLFF; cdr3_nt: TGTGCCAGCAGCGTAGCAGGTAATGAAAAACTGTTTTTT; cdr3_length: 13; clone_size: medium-sized; j_call: TRBJ1-4; v_call: TRBV9; d_call: .